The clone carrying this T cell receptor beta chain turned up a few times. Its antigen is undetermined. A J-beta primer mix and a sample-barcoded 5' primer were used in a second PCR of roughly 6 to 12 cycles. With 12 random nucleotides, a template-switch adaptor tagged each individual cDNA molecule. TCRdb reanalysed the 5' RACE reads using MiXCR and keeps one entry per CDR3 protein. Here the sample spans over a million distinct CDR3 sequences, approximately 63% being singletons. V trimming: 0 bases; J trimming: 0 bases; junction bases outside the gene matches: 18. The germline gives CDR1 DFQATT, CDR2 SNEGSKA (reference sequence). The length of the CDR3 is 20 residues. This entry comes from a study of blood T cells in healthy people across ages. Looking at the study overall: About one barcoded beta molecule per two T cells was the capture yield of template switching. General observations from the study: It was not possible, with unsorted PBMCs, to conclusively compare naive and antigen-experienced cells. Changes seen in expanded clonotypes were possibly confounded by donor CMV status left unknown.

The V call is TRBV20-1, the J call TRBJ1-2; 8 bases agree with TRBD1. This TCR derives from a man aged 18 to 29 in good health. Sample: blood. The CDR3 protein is CSARDWTGPGVKVANYGYTF. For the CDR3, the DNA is TGCAGTGCTAGAGACTGGACAGGGCCTGGGGTAAAAGTAGCTAACTATGGCTACACCTTC.